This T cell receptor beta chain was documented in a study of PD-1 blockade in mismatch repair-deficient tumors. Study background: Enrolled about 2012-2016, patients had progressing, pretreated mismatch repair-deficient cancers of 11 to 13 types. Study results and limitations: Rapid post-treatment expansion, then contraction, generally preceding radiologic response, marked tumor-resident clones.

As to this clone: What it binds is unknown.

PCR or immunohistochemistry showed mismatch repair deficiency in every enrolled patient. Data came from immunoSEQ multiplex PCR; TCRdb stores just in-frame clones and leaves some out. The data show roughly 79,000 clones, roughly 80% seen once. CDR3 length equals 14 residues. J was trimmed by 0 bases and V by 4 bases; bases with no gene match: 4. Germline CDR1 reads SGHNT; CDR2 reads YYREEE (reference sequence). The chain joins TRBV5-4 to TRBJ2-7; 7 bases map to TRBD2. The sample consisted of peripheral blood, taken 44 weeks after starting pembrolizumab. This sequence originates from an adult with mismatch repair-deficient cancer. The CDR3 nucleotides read TGTGCCAGCAGCCTGGGGGGGGTCTCCTACGAGCAGTACTTC. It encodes CASSLGGVSYEQYF.